The sample holds a few counts of the clone carrying this T cell receptor beta chain. Antigen specificity is unknown. This entry comes from a study of neurological immune-mediated disorders. Findings and limits, study-wide: Multiple sclerosis patients had less TCR clonal expansion than even healthy controls, unlike HTLV-1-associated myelopathy.

TCRdb called the 5' RACE reads again in MiXCR, with one record for every CDR3 protein. The repertoire holds roughly 100,000 distinct CDR3 sequences, with around 3.3% as singletons. J gave up 4 bases and V 6 bases, and 15 bases lay outside the gene matches. CDR1 MNHEY and CDR2 SVGEGT come from the germline V gene. The CDR3 is 16 amino acids. Libraries used 2 million unsorted PBMCs kept frozen in RNAlater. The chain uses TRBV6-2 or TRBV6-3 and TRBJ2-7, with 7 bases identical to TRBD2. The TCR comes from a young woman with multiple sclerosis. The sample was PBMCs. The CDR3 here is CASSLSPVSGSYEQYF. The DNA for the CDR3 is TGTGCCAGCAGCCTCTCTCCGGTTAGCGGGTCTTACGAGCAGTACTTC.